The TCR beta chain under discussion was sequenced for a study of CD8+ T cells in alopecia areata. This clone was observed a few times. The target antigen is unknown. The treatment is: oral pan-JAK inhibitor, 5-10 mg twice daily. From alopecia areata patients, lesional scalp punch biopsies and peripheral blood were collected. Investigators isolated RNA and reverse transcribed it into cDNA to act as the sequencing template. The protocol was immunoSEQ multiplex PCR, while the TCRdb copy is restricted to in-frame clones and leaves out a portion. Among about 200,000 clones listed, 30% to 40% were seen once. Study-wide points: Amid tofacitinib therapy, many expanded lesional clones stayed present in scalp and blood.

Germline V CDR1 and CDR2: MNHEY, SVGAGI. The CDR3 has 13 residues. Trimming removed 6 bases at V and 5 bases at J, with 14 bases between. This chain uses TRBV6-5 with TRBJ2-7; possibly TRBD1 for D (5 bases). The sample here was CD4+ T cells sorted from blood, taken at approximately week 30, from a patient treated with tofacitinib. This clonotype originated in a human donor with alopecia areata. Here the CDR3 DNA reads TGTGCCAGCAGATCAACAGGTTCCAACGAGCAGTACTTC. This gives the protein CASRSTGSNEQYF.